Listed below are T cell receptor beta chains from one sample, sequenced in a study of blood T cell repertoires in COVID-19. Measured with immunoSEQ multiplex PCR; TCRdb has only the in-frame clones, and not every one. The sample carries around 230,000 clones, roughly 80% recorded once. Material: peripheral blood. All receptors come from a woman older than 75 with acute or convalescent COVID-19. Both conserved end residues are part of each CDR3. The D gene is left open where the match is weak. Part of the rows lack a size; the others show once, few, many or a class for expanded clones.

NA	TRBJ1-2	once	TRBV6-4	TGTGCCAGCAGTGGATCCGCCGGCGGTGGCTACACCTTC	CASSGSAGGGYTF
NA	TRBJ2-2	NA	TRBV5-6	TGTGCCAGCAGCTTGATACAGCGGCGGAACACCGGGGAGCTGTTTTTT	CASSLIQRRNTGELFF
NA	TRBJ1-1	NA	TRBV15	TGTGCCACCAGCACGATGAGGAGGAACACTGAAGCTTTCTTT	CATSTMRRNTEAFF
NA	TRBJ2-1	NA	TRBV6-1	TGTGCCAGCAGTGAACTAGCCCTTAATGAGCAGTTCTTC	CASSELALNEQFF
NA	TRBJ1-4	NA	TRBV25-1	TGTGCCAGCAGTGGAACCGGGAACCATGAAAAACTGTTTTTT	CASSGTGNHEKLFF
TRBD1	TRBJ2-5	NA	TRBV5-5	TGTGCCAGCAGTGCCGGGACAGGGGAAGAGACCCAGTACTTC	CASSAGTGEETQYF
NA	TRBJ2-7	NA	TRBV14	TGTGCCAGCAGCCGTATAAGTAGCCGAAACGAGCAGTACTTC	CASSRISSRNEQYF
NA	TRBJ2-2	NA	TRBV14	TGTGCCAGCAGCCAAGGGGCAGGGTTTCGAACCGGGGAGCTGTTTTTT	CASSQGAGFRTGELFF
NA	TRBJ1-6	NA	TRBV9	TGTGCCAGCAGCGGAGGCCCTCCTAGCTCCTATAATTCACCCCTCCACTTT	CASSGGPPSSYNSPLHF
NA	TRBJ2-2	NA	TRBV9	TGTGCCAGCAGCGTAGGGACAACGAACACCGGGGAGCTGTTTTTT	CASSVGTTNTGELFF
TRBD2	TRBJ2-1	NA	TRBV11-3	TGTGCCAGCAGCCAGGGGACTAGCGGGGGGGGCAATGAGCAGTTCTTC	CASSQGTSGGGNEQFF
NA	TRBJ2-5	NA	TRBV6-5	TGTGCCAGCAAAACGTTCAAACTCGAGGGCGAGACCCAGTACTTC	CASKTFKLEGETQYF
NA	TRBJ1-1	NA	TRBV13	TGTGCCAGCAGCTTGACAGAGAACACTGAAGCTTTCTTT	CASSLTENTEAFF
TRBD2	TRBJ2-3	NA	TRBV7-2	TGTGCCAGCAGCTTAGCGAGGCTAGCGGGGGGGCCTAGCACAGATACGCAGTATTTT	CASSLARLAGGPSTDTQYF
TRBD1	TRBJ1-5	NA	TRBV5-1	TGCGCCAGCAGCCTAGGGACAGGGGGCCCTCAGCCCCAGCATTTT	CASSLGTGGPQPQHF
TRBD1	TRBJ1-1	NA	TRBV19	TGTGCCAGTAGTATTGGACCCCGACAGGGGCAGATGAACACTGAAGCTTTCTTT	CASSIGPRQGQMNTEAFF
NA	TRBJ2-2	once	TRBV11-3	TGTGCCAGCGGCAGGGGCAGGAACACCGGGGAGCTGTTTTTT	CASGRGRNTGELFF
TRBD2	TRBJ2-1	NA	TRBV19	TGTGCCAGTACACCAGGGACTAGCGGCAATGAGCAGTTCTTC	CASTPGTSGNEQFF
NA	TRBJ1-2	NA	TRBV5-1	TGCGCCAGCAGCCGAACTGACGGGGGCTATGGCTACACCTTC	CASSRTDGGYGYTF
NA	TRBJ2-7	many	TRBV6-5	TGTGCCAGCAGTAGATACTCGTACGAGCAGTACTTC	CASSRYSYEQYF
NA	TRBJ1-1	NA	TRBV28	TGTGCCAGCAGTTTAGAGAACACAGCGAACACTGAAGCTTTCTTT	CASSLENTANTEAFF
TRBD1	TRBJ1-4	NA	TRBV12-5	TGTGCTAGTGGTTTGGGGGACAGCACTAATGAAAAACTGTTTTTT	CASGLGDSTNEKLFF
TRBD1	TRBJ1-2	once	TRBV7-9	TGTGCCAGCAGCCCGAGGGACAGGGCGGTCTATGGCTACACCTTC	CASSPRDRAVYGYTF
NA	TRBJ2-2	NA	TRBV6-5	TGTGCCAGCAGTTTCACTAGTGGGACCGGGGAGCTGTTTTTT	CASSFTSGTGELFF
NA	TRBJ1-2	NA	TRBV3-1/TRBV3-2	TGTGCCAGCAGCCAAGGGGGCACGTCGTTCACCTTC	CASSQGGTSFTF
NA	TRBJ1-5	NA	TRBV6-5	TGTGCCAGCAGTCCCGGTTGGAATCAGCCCCAGCATTTT	CASSPGWNQPQHF
NA	TRBJ2-1	NA	TRBV5-5	TGTGCCAGCAGCTTGGGTGGGGGACAATCCTACAATGAGCAGTTCTTC	CASSLGGGQSYNEQFF
NA	TRBJ1-1	NA	TRBV5-1	TGCGCCAGCAGCTTGGCCGGTCAGGGGAAGAGGGGCACTGAAGCTTTCTTT	CASSLAGQGKRGTEAFF
NA	TRBJ1-1	once	TRBV29-1	TGCAGCGTTGATCGTTCGTCAAGGGGAAGCACTGAAGCTTTCTTT	CSVDRSSRGSTEAFF
TRBD1	TRBJ2-1	NA	TRBV28	TGTGCCAGCAGTTCGACAGGGGATGGCGATGAGCAGTTCTTC	CASSSTGDGDEQFF
TRBD2	TRBJ2-7	NA	TRBV3-1/TRBV3-2	TGTGCCAGCAGCCAAGCTCAGCGGGGGGAGGACTACGAGCAGTACTTC	CASSQAQRGEDYEQYF
NA	TRBJ2-4	NA	TRBV3-1/TRBV3-2	TGTGCCAGCAGCCAAGACACCTCAGCGCGAGCCAAAAACATTCAGTACTTC	CASSQDTSARAKNIQYF
TRBD1	TRBJ2-7	NA	TRBV18	TGTGCCAGCTCACCAGCTACTATCGGGACAGGAACCTACGAGCAGTACTTC	CASSPATIGTGTYEQYF
NA	TRBJ2-7	NA	TRBV6-5	TGTGCCAGCAGTTCGGACAGGGAGGGTTACGAGCAGTACTTC	CASSSDREGYEQYF
TRBD1	TRBJ1-4	NA	TRBV2	TGTGCCAGCAGTGGCGGACAGGGTAATGAAAAACTGTTTTTT	CASSGGQGNEKLFF
TRBD1	TRBJ2-1	NA	TRBV4-1	TGCGCCAGCAGCCAACCGGGACAGGGATTCGATGAGCAGTTCTTC	CASSQPGQGFDEQFF
NA	TRBJ1-2	few	TRBV27	TGTGCCAGCAGTTTTAACGGGGGGCGATCCGGGGGCTACACCTTC	CASSFNGGRSGGYTF
TRBD2	TRBJ2-5	NA	TRBV3-1/TRBV3-2	TGTGCCAGCAGCCAAGGGATGGTTAGCGGGAGCGTTCGGGAGACCCAGTACTTC	CASSQGMVSGSVRETQYF
TRBD1	TRBJ1-6	NA	TRBV18	TGTGCCAGCTCACCGGGACAGAGACAGGTACCCCTCCACTTT	CASSPGQRQVPLHF
NA	TRBJ2-1	NA	TRBV12-5	TGTGCTAGTGGTTTGGGGCTAGCTAATGCCCACAATGAGCAGTTCTTC	CASGLGLANAHNEQFF
TRBD1	TRBJ1-6	NA	TRBV5-6	TGTGCCAGCAGCAGGGGACAGGCGCGGGGTTCACCCCTCCACTTT	CASSRGQARGSPLHF
NA	TRBJ2-3	NA	TRBV6-1	TGTGCCAGCAGTGATCCCAGGGGTGGCACAGATACGCAGTATTTT	CASSDPRGGTDTQYF
NA	TRBJ1-2	NA	TRBV19	TGTGCCAGTAGTATTAGCCCCCGGGATAATGGCTACACCTTC	CASSISPRDNGYTF
TRBD2	TRBJ2-1	NA	TRBV5-1	TGCGCCAGCAGCAGACTAGCGGGGGAGCAGTTGGATGAGCAGTTCTTC	CASSRLAGEQLDEQFF
NA	TRBJ1-3	once	TRBV28	TGTGCCAGCAGTTTAGCCGGGGGGGGCACCATATATTTT	CASSLAGGGTIYF
TRBD2	TRBJ2-1	NA	TRBV3-1/TRBV3-2	TGTGCCAGCAGCTTCCTAGAGGGAGGGGCCTACAATGAGCAGTTCTTC	CASSFLEGGAYNEQFF
TRBD1	TRBJ2-1	NA	TRBV2	TGTGCCAGCAGTCCCCGGACAGGGGGTGGCAATGAGCAGTTCTTC	CASSPRTGGGNEQFF
TRBD2	TRBJ2-2	NA	TRBV7-8	TGTGCCAGCAGCTTACTGCTAGCGGGGTTCTCCGGGGAGCTGTTTTTT	CASSLLLAGFSGELFF
NA	TRBJ1-3	NA	TRBV5-1	TGCGCCAGCAGCTTGACGCCAGCTGGAAACACCATATATTTT	CASSLTPAGNTIYF
NA	TRBJ2-2	NA	TRBV2	TGTGCCAGCAGTGAAATGGGCGGGGCGAACACCGGGGAGCTGTTTTTT	CASSEMGGANTGELFF
TRBD2	TRBJ2-1	NA	TRBV15	TGTGCCACCAGCAGGGCTAGCGGGAGGAGCTACAATGAGCAGTTCTTC	CATSRASGRSYNEQFF
NA	TRBJ2-5	NA	TRBV20-1	TGCAGTGCCAGGGTTGGCGAGACCCAGTACTTC	CSARVGETQYF
NA	TRBJ1-5	NA	TRBV12-2	TGTGCAAGTCGCTTTTCCCCGTCGCGTCAGCCCCAGCATTTT	CASRFSPSRQPQHF